These 11 T cell receptor beta chains were all obtained from the same sample, sequenced in a study of early T cells in non-severe SARS-CoV-2 infection. TCRdb fed the 5' RACE reads into MiXCR, producing one record per CDR3 protein. Seen here are roughly 60,000 distinct CDR3 sequences, 10% to 12% observed once, and the top ten hold 2.9%. Source: whole blood, taken at baseline. The receptors derive from an adult who was a healthcare worker with PCR-confirmed SARS-CoV-2 infection or an uninfected control (not recorded which).

This clonotype came up many times. The chain recombines TRBV7-9 with TRBJ1-1; D unclear. The V and J ends lost 5 bases and 4 bases respectively, with 14 bases between them. The length of the CDR3 is 14 residues. Per the germline V gene, CDR1 is SEHNR and CDR2 is FQNEAQ (reference sequence). CDR3 sequence: CASSPHTGFTEAFF. The CDR3 DNA is TGTGCCAGCAGCCCTCATACGGGATTCACTGAAGCTTTCTTT.

This clonotype is labeled medium-sized. This chain connects TRBV4-3 to TRBJ2-2, with D perhaps matching TRBD2 (6 bases). Trimming stripped 0 bases from V and 3 bases from J, with 17 bases between. Germline-derived CDR1 and CDR2 are LGHNA and YSLEER. The CDR3 runs to 18 residues. CDR3 in DNA: TGCGCCAGCAGCCAAGATCTTGTTGGGGGGACGGACACCGGGGAGCTGTTTTTT. This sequence encodes CASSQDLVGGTDTGELFF.

This clonotype has only a few counts. V gene TRBV7-9 combines with J gene TRBJ2-7, with TRBD1 matching over 8 bases. Trimming at V came to 5 bases and at J to 2 bases, leaving 11 bases not matched to a gene. This CDR3 region has 16 residues. Germline CDR1 SEHNR, CDR2 FQNEAQ (reference sequence). The CDR3 reads CASSPRSGQAPYEQYF. DNA of the CDR3: TGTGCCAGCAGCCCTAGGTCGGGACAGGCCCCCTACGAGCAGTACTTC.

The rearrangement links TRBV18 to TRBJ1-4; 11 positions match TRBD1. Germline CDR1 reads KGHSH; CDR2 reads LQKENI. J was trimmed by 7 bases and V by 6 bases; bases with no gene match: 4. The CDR3 is 14 residues long. The CDR3 here is CASSPGQGVEKLFF. The DNA for the CDR3 is TGTGCCAGCTCCCCGGGACAGGGGGTTGAAAAACTGTTTTTT.

This clonotype was seen more than once but under ten times. The rearrangement uses TRBV5-1 and TRBJ2-1; TRBD2 agrees at 10 bases. After removal of 1 base from V and 2 bases from J, the junction contained 3 bases not matched to a gene. Germline assignment: CDR1 SGHRS and CDR2 YFSETQ. The CDR3 contains 16 residues. In DNA form, the CDR3 reads TGCGCCAGCAGCTTGAATAGCGGGGGGACCTACAATGAGCAGTTCTTC. Its protein is CASSLNSGGTYNEQFF.

The chain uses TRBV10-3 and TRBJ1-2; no clear D. Trimming took 4 bases from V and 4 from J, leaving 16 bases between them. The germline V gene encodes CDR1 ENHRY and CDR2 SYGVKD. The CDR3 totals 15 residues. CDR3 region: CAISGTASSLYGYTF. CDR3 DNA: TGTGCCATCAGTGGGACCGCCAGCTCTCTCTATGGCTACACCTTC.

This clonotype was recorded many times. The rearrangement joins TRBV12-3 or TRBV12-4 to TRBJ2-1; 8 positions match TRBD2. V shed 6 bases and J 3 bases; nucleotides not matched to a gene: 7. The CDR3 length is 15 residues. The CDR3 sequence is CASRVSGGYYNEQFF. The CDR3 DNA sequence: TGTGCCAGCAGGGTCAGCGGGGGTTACTACAATGAGCAGTTCTTC.

This clonotype has more than one count but fewer than ten. The chain joins TRBV18 to TRBJ2-5; D call uncertain. The CDR3 runs to 14 residues. Trimming shortened V by 4 bases and J by 1 base, and 10 bases separated the two germline ends. Germline V CDR1 and CDR2: KGHSH, LQKENI. CDR3 in DNA: TGTGCCAGCTCACTAGGTATAGTCCAAGAGACCCAGTACTTC. Its translation is CASSLGIVQETQYF.

This clonotype was seen only once. A much more abundant neighbour one base away suggests this may be a read error. The rearrangement links TRBV20-1 to TRBJ2-3; D call uncertain. Germline-derived CDR1 and CDR2 are DFQATT and SNEGSKA (reference sequence). Trimming pared 0 bases from V and 6 bases from J, leaving 13 bases between. This CDR3 spans 14 amino acids. CDR3 nucleotide sequence: TGCAGTGCTAGAGAACCCGCCCTACGGGATACGCAGTATTTT. This encodes CSAREPALRDTQYF.

This clonotype was observed many times. V gene TRBV11-2 combines with J gene TRBJ2-7; the D is unclear. Germline V lookup: CDR1 SGHAT, CDR2 FQNNGV. The CDR3 length is 15 residues. The germline V and J ends were trimmed by 1 base and 0 bases, with 10 bases remaining between them. CDR3 loop: CASSLVHSSSYEQYF. CDR3 DNA sequence: TGTGCCAGCAGCTTAGTTCACAGCAGCTCCTACGAGCAGTACTTC.

This clonotype turned up a few times. This chain joins TRBV3-1 and TRBJ1-3; the D gene is possibly TRBD1 (6 bases). Germline CDR1 LGHDT, CDR2 YNNKEL (reference sequence). The germline V and J ends were trimmed by 4 bases and 4 bases, with 14 bases remaining between them. This CDR3 region has 15 residues. CDR3 residues: CASSRGQPLGNTIYF. CDR3 DNA sequence: TGTGCCAGCAGCCGAGGACAGCCATTGGGAAACACCATATATTTT.